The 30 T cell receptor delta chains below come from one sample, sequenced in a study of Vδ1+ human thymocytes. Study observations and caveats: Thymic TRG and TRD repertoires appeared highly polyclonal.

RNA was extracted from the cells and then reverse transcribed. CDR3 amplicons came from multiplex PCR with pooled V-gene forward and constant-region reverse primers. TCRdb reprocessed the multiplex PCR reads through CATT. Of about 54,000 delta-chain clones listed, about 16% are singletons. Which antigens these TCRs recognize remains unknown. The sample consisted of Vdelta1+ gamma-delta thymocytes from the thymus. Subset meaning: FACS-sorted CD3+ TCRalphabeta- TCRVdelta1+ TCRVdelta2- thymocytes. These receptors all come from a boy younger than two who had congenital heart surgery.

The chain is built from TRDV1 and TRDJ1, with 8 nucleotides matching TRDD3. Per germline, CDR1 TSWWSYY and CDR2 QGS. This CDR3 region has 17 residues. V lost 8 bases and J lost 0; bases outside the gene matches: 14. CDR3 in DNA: TGTGCTCTTAAAACGTACCTGGGGGACACTAACACCGATAAACTCATCTTT. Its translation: CALKTYLGDTNTDKLIF.

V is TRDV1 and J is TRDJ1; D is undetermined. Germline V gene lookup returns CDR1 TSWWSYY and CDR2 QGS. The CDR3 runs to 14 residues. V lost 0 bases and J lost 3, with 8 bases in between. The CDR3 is CALGELRKADKLIF. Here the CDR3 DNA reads TGTGCTCTTGGGGAACTTCGGAAAGCCGATAAACTCATCTTT.

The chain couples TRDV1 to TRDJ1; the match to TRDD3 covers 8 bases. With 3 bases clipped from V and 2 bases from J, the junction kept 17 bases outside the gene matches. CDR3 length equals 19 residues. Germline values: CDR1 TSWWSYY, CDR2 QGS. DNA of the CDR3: TGTGCTCTTGGGGATCCCCTACCCTACTGGGGGGGAGTAACCGATAAACTCATCTTT. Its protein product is CALGDPLPYWGGVTDKLIF.

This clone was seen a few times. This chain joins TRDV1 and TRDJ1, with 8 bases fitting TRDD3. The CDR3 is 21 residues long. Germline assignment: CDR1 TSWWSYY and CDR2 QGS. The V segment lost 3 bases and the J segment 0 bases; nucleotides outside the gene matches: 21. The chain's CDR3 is CALGEKAFQLRGYTYTDKLIF. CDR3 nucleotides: TGTGCTCTTGGGGAGAAGGCCTTCCAGTTGAGGGGATACACGTACACCGATAAACTCATCTTT.

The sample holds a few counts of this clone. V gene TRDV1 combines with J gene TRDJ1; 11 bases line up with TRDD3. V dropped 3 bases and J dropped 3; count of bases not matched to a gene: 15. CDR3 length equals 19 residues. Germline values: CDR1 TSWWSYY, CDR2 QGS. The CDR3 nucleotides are TGTGCTCTTGGGGAGACCCCCCAGTACTGGGGGATAGACGCCGATAAACTCATCTTT. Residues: CALGETPQYWGIDADKLIF.

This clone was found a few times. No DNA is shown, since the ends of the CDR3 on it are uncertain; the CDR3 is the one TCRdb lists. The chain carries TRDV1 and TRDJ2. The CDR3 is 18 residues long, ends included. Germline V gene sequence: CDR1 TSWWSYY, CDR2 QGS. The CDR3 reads CALGELREPSPLTAQLFF.

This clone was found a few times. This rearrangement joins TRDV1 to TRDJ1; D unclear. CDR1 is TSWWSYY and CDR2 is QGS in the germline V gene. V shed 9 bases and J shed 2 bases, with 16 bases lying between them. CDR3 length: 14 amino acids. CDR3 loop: CALHDGSRTDKLIF. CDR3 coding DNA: TGTGCTCTCCATGATGGTAGCAGAACCGATAAACTCATCTTT.

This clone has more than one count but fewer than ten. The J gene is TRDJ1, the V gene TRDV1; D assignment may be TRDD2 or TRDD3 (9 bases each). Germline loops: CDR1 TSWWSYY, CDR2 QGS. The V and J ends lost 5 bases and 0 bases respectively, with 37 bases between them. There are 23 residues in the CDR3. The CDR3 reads CALGSGLPTFLLLGDQYTDKLIF. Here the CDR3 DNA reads TGTGCTCTTGGGTCTGGCCTTCCTACGTTTTTACTACTGGGGGACCAGTACACCGATAAACTCATCTTT.

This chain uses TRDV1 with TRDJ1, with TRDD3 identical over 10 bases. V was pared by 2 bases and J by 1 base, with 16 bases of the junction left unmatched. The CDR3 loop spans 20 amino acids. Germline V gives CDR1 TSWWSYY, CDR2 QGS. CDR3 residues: CALGEFWDSRTGGSTDKLIF. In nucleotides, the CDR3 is TGTGCTCTTGGGGAATTCTGGGACTCCCGTACTGGGGGATCCACCGATAAACTCATCTTT.

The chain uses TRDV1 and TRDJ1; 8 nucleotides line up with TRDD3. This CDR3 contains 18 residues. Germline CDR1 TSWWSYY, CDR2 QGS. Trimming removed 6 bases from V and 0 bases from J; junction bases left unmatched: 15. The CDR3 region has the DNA TGTGCTCTTGGACCTCCTGGGGGACCCCTAGGGAACACCGATAAACTCATCTTT. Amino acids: CALGPPGGPLGNTDKLIF.

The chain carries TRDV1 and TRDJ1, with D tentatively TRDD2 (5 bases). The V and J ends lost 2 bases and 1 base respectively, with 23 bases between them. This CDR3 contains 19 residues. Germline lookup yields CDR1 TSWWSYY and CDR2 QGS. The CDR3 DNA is TGTGCTCTTGGGGAATACTCTTCCCCCTACTACCCTTCCACCGATAAACTCATCTTT. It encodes CALGEYSSPYYPSTDKLIF.

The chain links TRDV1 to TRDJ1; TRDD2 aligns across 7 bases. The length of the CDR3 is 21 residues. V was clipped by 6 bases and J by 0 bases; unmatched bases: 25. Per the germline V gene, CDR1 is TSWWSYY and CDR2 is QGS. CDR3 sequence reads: CALGLLSYTSSLAVHTDKLIF. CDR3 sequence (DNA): TGTGCTCTTGGTCTTCTTTCCTACACCAGTTCGCTGGCGGTCCACACCGATAAACTCATCTTT.

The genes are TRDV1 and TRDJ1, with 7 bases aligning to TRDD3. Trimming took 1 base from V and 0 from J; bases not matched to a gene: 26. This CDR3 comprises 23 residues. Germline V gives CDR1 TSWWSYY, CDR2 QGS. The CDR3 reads CALGEQGLPNPQITGEYTDKLIF. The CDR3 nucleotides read TGTGCTCTTGGGGAACAGGGCCTACCTAACCCACAGATTACTGGGGAGTACACCGATAAACTCATCTTT.

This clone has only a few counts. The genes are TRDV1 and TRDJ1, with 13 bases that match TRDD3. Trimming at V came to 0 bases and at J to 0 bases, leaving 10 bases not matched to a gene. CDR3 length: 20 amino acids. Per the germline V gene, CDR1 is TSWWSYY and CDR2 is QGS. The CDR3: CALGELLLLGDTPNTDKLIF. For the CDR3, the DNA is TGTGCTCTTGGGGAACTCCTCCTACTGGGGGATACGCCCAACACCGATAAACTCATCTTT.

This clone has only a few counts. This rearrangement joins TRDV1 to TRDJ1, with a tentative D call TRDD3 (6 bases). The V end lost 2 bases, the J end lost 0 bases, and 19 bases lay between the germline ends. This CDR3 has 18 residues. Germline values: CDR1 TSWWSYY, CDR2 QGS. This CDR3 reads CALGEGRRGRQYTDKLIF. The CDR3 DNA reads TGTGCTCTTGGGGAAGGGAGACGGGGGAGACAGTACACCGATAAACTCATCTTT.

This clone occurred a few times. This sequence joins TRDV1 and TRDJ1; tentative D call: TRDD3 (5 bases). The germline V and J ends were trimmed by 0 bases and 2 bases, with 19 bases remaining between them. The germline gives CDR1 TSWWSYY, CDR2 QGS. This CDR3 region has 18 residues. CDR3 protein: CALGELPFLTRDTDKLIF. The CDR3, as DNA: TGTGCTCTTGGGGAACTCCCCTTTCTCACGAGGGATACCGATAAACTCATCTTT.

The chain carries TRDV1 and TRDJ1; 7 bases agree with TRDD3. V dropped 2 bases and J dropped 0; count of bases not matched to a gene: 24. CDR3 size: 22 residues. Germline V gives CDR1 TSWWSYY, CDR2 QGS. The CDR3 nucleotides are TGTGCTCTTGGGGAAAGCTGTCGCCCCGACTGGGGCTCTAAGTCGTACACCGATAAACTCATCTTT. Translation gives CALGESCRPDWGSKSYTDKLIF.

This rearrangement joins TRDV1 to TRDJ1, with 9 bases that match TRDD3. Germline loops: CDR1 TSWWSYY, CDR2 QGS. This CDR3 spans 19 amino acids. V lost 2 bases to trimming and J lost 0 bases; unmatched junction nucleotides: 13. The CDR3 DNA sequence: TGTGCTCTTGGGGAAGCATCCCCGGGGGATACCCCGTACACCGATAAACTCATCTTT. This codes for CALGEASPGDTPYTDKLIF.

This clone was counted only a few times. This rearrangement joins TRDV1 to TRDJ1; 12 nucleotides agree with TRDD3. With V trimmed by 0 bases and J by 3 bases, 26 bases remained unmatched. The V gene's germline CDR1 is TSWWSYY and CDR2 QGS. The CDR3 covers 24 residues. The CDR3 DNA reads TGTGCTCTTGGGGAACTATGGGACCTTCCAACTCTGGGGGATACGCGTATTTGGCCCGATAAACTCATCTTT. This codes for CALGELWDLPTLGDTRIWPDKLIF.

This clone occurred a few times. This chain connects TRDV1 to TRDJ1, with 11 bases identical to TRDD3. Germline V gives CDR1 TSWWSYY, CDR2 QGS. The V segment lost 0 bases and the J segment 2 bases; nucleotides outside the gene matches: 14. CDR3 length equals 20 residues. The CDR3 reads CALGELWGIRQSPSTDKLIF. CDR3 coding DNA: TGTGCTCTTGGGGAACTATGGGGGATACGACAATCGCCGAGTACCGATAAACTCATCTTT.

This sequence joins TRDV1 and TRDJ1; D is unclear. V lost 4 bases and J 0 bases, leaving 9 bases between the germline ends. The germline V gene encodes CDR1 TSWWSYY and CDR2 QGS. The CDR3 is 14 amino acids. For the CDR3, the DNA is TGTGCTCTTGGGGGGAGATCGTACACCGATAAACTCATCTTT. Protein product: CALGGRSYTDKLIF.

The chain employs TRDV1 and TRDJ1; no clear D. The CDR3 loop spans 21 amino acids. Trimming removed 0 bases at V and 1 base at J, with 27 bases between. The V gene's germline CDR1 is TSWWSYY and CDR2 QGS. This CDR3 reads CALGELVNARGVRVSTDKLIF. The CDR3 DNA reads TGTGCTCTTGGGGAACTAGTCAATGCAAGGGGTGTTCGGGTGAGCACCGATAAACTCATCTTT.

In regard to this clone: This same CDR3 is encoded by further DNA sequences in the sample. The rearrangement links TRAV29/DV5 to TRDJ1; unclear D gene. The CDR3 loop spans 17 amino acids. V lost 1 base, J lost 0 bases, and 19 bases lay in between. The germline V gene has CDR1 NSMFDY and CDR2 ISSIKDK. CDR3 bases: TGTGCAGCAAGCTCCCTAGGTTTTAGAACGTACACCGATAAACTCATCTTT. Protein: CAASSLGFRTYTDKLIF.

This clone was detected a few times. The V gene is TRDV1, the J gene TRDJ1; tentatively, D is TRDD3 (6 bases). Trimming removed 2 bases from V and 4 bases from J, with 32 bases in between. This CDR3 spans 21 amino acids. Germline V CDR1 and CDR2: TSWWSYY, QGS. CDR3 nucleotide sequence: TGTGCTCTTGGGGAATTTTTCTATCGTACTGGGTTCATACCCCGGCACGATAAACTCATCTTT. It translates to CALGEFFYRTGFIPRHDKLIF.

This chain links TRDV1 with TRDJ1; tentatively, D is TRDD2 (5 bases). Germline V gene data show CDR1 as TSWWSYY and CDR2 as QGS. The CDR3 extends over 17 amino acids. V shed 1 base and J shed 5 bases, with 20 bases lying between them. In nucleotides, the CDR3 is TGTGCTCTTGGGGAACCAGCGATTCCTCAATCCACGGATAAACTCATCTTT. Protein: CALGEPAIPQSTDKLIF.

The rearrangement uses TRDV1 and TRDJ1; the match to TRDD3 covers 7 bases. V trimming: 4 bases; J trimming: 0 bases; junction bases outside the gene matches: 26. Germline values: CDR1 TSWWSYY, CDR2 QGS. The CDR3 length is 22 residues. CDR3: CALGAPKTTGDYWGVYTDKLIF. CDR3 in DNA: TGTGCTCTTGGGGCACCCAAGACCACAGGAGATTACTGGGGAGTTTACACCGATAAACTCATCTTT.

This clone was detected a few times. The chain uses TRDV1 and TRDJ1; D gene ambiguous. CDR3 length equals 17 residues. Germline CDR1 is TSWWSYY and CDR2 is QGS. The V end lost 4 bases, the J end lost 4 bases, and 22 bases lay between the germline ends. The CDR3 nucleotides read TGTGCTCTTGGGGTTACTACGGGCGGGACCCTGGACGATAAACTCATCTTT. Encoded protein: CALGVTTGGTLDDKLIF.

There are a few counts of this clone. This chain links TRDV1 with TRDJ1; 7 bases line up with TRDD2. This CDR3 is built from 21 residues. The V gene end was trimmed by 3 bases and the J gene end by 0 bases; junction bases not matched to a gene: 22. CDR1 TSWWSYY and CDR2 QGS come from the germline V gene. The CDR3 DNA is TGTGCTCTTGGGGATATATTCCTACCGGGTGGAGGATGGGGCGACACCGATAAACTCATCTTT. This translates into CALGDIFLPGGGWGDTDKLIF.

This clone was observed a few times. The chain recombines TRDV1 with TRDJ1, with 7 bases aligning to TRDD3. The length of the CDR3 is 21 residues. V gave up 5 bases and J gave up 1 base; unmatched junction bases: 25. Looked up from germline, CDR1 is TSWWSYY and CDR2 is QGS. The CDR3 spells CALGNSPLTSGIKFGTDKLIF. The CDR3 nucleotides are TGTGCTCTTGGGAACTCCCCCCTTACATCGGGGATAAAGTTCGGCACCGATAAACTCATCTTT.

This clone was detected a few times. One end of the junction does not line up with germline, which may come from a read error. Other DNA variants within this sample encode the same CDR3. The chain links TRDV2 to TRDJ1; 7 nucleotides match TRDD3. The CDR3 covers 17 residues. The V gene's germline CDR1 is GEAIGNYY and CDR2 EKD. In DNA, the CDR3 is TGTGCCTGCGACACCGTTTTTGGGGGAGGTTACACCGATAAACTCATCTTT. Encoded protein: CACDTVFGGGYTDKLIF.